The 29 T cell receptor beta chains below all came from one sample that was sequenced in a study of shared clonotypes between healthy human individuals. Profiling relied on immunoSEQ multiplex PCR, and the TCRdb table lists in-frame clones only, not all of them. The repertoire holds 75,000 to 100,000 clones, with around half as singletons. The sample consisted of PBMCs. Every receptor here comes from a woman in her forties in good health. Some clones in this sample may be carry-over from other donors' samples.

As for this clone: One base away lies a much larger clone, so this may be a sequencing read error. V gene TRBV15 combines with J gene TRBJ1-1; TRBD1 is a possible D gene (6 bases). Per the germline V gene, CDR1 is LNHNV and CDR2 is YYDKDF (reference sequence). This CDR3 has 17 amino acids. Here the CDR3 DNA reads TGTGCCACCAGCAGAACCTGGGGGCAGGGAATGAACACTGAAGCTCTCTTT. It yields the protein CATSRTWGQGMNTEALF.

The CDR3 DNA reads TGCGCCAGCAGCCAAGACCCAGGGCGGAGCAATCAGCCCCAGCATTTT. The encoded protein is CASSQDPGRSNQPQHF. This sequence joins TRBV4-1 and TRBJ1-5; possibly TRBD1 for D (5 bases). The germline V and J ends were trimmed by 0 bases and 1 base, with 10 bases remaining between them. This CDR3 comprises 16 residues. Germline CDR1 MGHRA, CDR2 YSYEKL.

The chain couples TRBV28 to TRBJ2-3; possibly TRBD2 for D (8 bases). With 6 bases removed from V and 4 bases from J, the gap between germline ends came to 17 bases. The CDR3 spans 15 residues. The germline V gene has CDR1 MDHEN and CDR2 SYDVKM. The CDR3, as DNA: TGTGCCAGCAGGCCGGGGACAGCGGGGGCAGATACGCAGTATTTT. Its protein product is CASRPGTAGADTQYF.

The J gene is TRBJ1-1, the V gene TRBV5-6; D unclear. The ends were cut back, 2 bases at V and 0 bases at J, with 8 bases in the middle. The germline V gene has CDR1 SGHDT and CDR2 YYEEEE. This CDR3 is 14 amino acids long. CDR3 DNA sequence: TGTGCCAGCAGCTTCGGGTTGATGAACACTGAAGCTTTCTTT. This codes for CASSFGLMNTEAFF.

The chain uses TRBV5-6 and TRBJ2-1; 7 nucleotides align to TRBD2. Germline assignment: CDR1 SGHDT and CDR2 YYEEEE. The V gene end was trimmed by 0 bases and the J gene end by 6 bases; junction bases not matched to a gene: 6. The CDR3 length is 15 residues. This chain's CDR3 is CASSLGSGVGNEQFF. The CDR3 nucleotides are TGTGCCAGCAGCTTGGGAAGCGGGGTCGGCAATGAGCAGTTCTTC.

This clone has just a few counts. The rearrangement links TRBV15 to TRBJ2-5; 14 bases fit TRBD2. The CDR3 runs 16 residues. The trim removed 1 base at V and 5 bases at J, leaving 3 bases unmatched. From germline, CDR1 is LNHNV and CDR2 YYDKDF (reference sequence). CDR3 in DNA: TGTGCCACCAGCAGAGGGACTAGCGGGAGGTCCGAGACCCAGTACTTC. It encodes CATSRGTSGRSETQYF.

This sequence joins TRBV30 and TRBJ2-1, with 8 bases lining up with TRBD2. The CDR3 extends over 15 amino acids. Germline assignment: CDR1 GTSNPN and CDR2 SVGIG (reference sequence). V shed 1 base and J 2 bases; nucleotides not matched to a gene: 4. CDR3 sequence (DNA): TGTGCCTGGAGTGGGGGACTAGGCCCCTACAATGAGCAGTTCTTC. It specifies CAWSGGLGPYNEQFF. Using reference TRBV30 and TRBJ2-1 for the parts outside the CDR3, the full variable domain is SQTIHQWPATLVQPVGSPLSLECTVEGTSNPNLYWYRQAAGRGLQLLFYSVGIGQISSEVPQNLSASRPQDRQFILSSKKLLLSDSGFYLCAWSGGLGPYNEQFFGPGTRLTVL.

This clone was detected a few times. This likely reflects a read error, since a far larger clone is one base away. This specimen includes other DNA sequences encoding the same CDR3. The gene calls are TRBV30 and TRBJ1-5, with D maybe TRBD1 (6 bases). The CDR3 has 13 residues. From germline, CDR1 is GTSNPN and CDR2 SVGIG (reference sequence). The CDR3: CAWSVGGPQPQHF. The CDR3 nucleotides are TGCGCCTGGAGTGTAGGGGGTCCTCAGCCCCAGCATTTT.

This clone has more than one count but fewer than ten. This sequence joins TRBV6-1 and TRBJ1-5; the D is unclear. CDR1 is MNHNS, CDR2 SASEGT, per germline. The CDR3 spans 12 residues. Trimming left V 6 bases short and J 6 bases short, with 9 bases between. CDR3 loop: CASRAQGQPQHF. CDR3 sequence (DNA): TGTGCCAGCAGGGCACAAGGTCAGCCCCAGCATTTT.

The rearrangement joins TRBV19 to TRBJ2-6; D is undetermined. V lost 5 bases to trimming and J lost 0 bases, with 8 bases between them. The CDR3 runs to 15 residues. Looked up from germline, CDR1 is LNHDA and CDR2 is SQIVND (reference sequence). CDR3 sequence: CASSLFSSGANVLTF. CDR3 DNA: TGTGCCAGTAGTCTCTTCAGCTCTGGGGCCAACGTCCTGACTTTC. The variable domain in full, with the rest retrieved from reference TRBV19 and TRBJ2-6, is DGGITQSPKYLFRKEGQNVTLSCEQNLNHDAMYWYRQDPGQGLRLIYYSQIVNDFQKGDIAEGYSVSREKKESFPLTVTSAQKNPTAFYLCASSLFSSGANVLTFGAGSRLTVL.

The chain recombines TRBV28 with TRBJ1-2, with D maybe TRBD1 (5 bases). V was cut by 4 bases and J by 3 bases, with 18 bases left in between. The CDR3 extends over 16 amino acids. Looked up from germline, CDR1 is MDHEN and CDR2 is SYDVKM. The CDR3 here is CASSSSWRGWDYGYTF. In DNA, the CDR3 is TGTGCCAGCAGTTCCTCTTGGAGGGGATGGGACTATGGCTACACCTTC.

The chain carries TRBV7-2 and TRBJ2-5; D might be TRBD1 (6 bases). The CDR3 extends over 17 amino acids. Per the germline V gene, CDR1 is SGHTA and CDR2 is FQGNSA. The V end lost 1 base, the J end lost 0 bases, and 15 bases lay between the germline ends. CDR3 DNA: TGTGCCAGCAGCTTAGGGGTTGTGAGGGGGTACCAAGAGACCCAGTACTTC. Protein product: CASSLGVVRGYQETQYF. The full variable domain, rest sourced from reference TRBV7-2 and TRBJ2-5, is GAGVSQSPSNKVTEKGKDVELRCDPISGHTALYWYRQSLGQGLEFLIYFQGNSAPDKSGLPSDRFSAERTGGSVSTLTIQRTQQEDSAVYLCASSLGVVRGYQETQYFGPGTRLLVL.

On this clone: Mismatch with germline at one junction end may stem from a read error. The rearrangement links TRBV6-5 to TRBJ2-3, with a weak D call TRBD2 (5 bases). The CDR3 extends over 13 amino acids. The V gene's germline CDR1 is MNHEY and CDR2 SVGAGI. CDR3 coding DNA: TGTGCCGGCAGCACTAGTGGGCGCGATACGCAGTATTTT. Amino acid sequence: CAGSTSGRDTQYF.

The J gene is TRBJ2-5, the V gene TRBV5-1; D might be TRBD1 or TRBD2, each matching 5 bases. With the DNA end fitting TRBJ2-7 better, the J assignment may be wrong. The CDR3 runs 15 residues. CDR1 SGHRS and CDR2 YFSETQ come from the germline V gene. CDR3 in DNA: TGCGCCAGCAGCTTGAATGCAGGGAGTCCCTACGAGCAGTACTTC. This sequence encodes CASSLNAGSPYEQYF.

To note about this clone: It differs at one base from a far larger clone, so likely a read error. Within the sample, other DNA sequences also encode this same CDR3. V and J are TRBV5-5 and TRBJ2-2; no clear D gene. Trimming shortened V by 3 bases and J by 3 bases, and 9 bases separated the two germline ends. Germline V gene sequence: CDR1 SGHKS, CDR2 YYEKEE (reference sequence). This CDR3 is 14 amino acids long. For the CDR3, the DNA is TGTGCCAGCAGCTCTCCTGTGTACACCGGGGAGCTGTTTTTT. Translating gives CASSSPVYTGELFF.

The chain is built from TRBV6-1 and TRBJ2-7; 10 bases map to TRBD2. V was clipped by 3 bases and J by 6 bases; unmatched bases: 8. Looked up from germline, CDR1 is MNHNS and CDR2 is SASEGT. CDR3 length: 15 amino acids. CDR3 bases: TGTGCCAGCAGTGAGGCTAGCGGGAGTGCAGGCGAGCAGTACTTC. This encodes CASSEASGSAGEQYF.

This clone was counted between two and nine times. The gene calls are TRBV7-8 and TRBJ1-3; D uncertain. Germline CDR1 reads SGHVS; CDR2 reads FQNEAQ. The CDR3 sequence is 14 residues long. V dropped 5 bases and J dropped 1 base, with 9 bases sitting between them. CDR3 in amino acids: CASSTPASGNTIYF. The CDR3 coding sequence is TGTGCCAGCAGCACCCCAGCTTCTGGAAACACCATATATTTT.

The V call is TRBV30, the J call TRBJ1-1; D unclear. V lost 0 bases and J lost 9, with 8 bases in between. CDR1 and CDR2 (germline): GTSNPN, SVGIG (reference sequence). The CDR3 has 11 amino acids. The CDR3 DNA reads TGTGCCTGGAGTGTACATAGGCAAGCTTTCTTT. It codes for CAWSVHRQAFF.

This clone has a count of ten or more. Other nucleotide sequences in the sample specify the same CDR3. The rearrangement uses TRBV5-1 and TRBJ2-3; no clear D. This CDR3 comprises 15 residues. The germline gives CDR1 SGHRS, CDR2 YFSETQ. V was trimmed by 2 bases and J by 2 bases, leaving 12 bases between them. The CDR3 is CASSLSSRVTDTQYF. The CDR3 DNA sequence: TGCGCCAGCAGCTTATCCTCACGGGTCACAGATACGCAGTATTTT.

Only a few counts were recorded for this clone. This chain uses TRBV7-8 with TRBJ2-5; 8 bases fit TRBD2. The DNA end lines up better with TRBJ2-7; the J call may be wrong. The CDR3 runs 13 residues. Germline values: CDR1 SGHVS, CDR2 FQNEAQ. The CDR3: CATGGTSLLEQYF. The CDR3 nucleotides are TGTGCCACGGGGGGGACTAGTTTGCTCGAGCAGTACTTC.

There are many counts of this clone. The chain carries TRBV4-2 and TRBJ1-2, with D unresolved. Germline V gene data show CDR1 as LGHNA and CDR2 as YNFKEQ. Trimming left V 0 bases short and J 6 bases short, with 8 bases between. CDR3 length equals 13 residues. The CDR3 region has the DNA TGTGCCAGCAGCCAAGAGGAGCTACATGGCTACACCTTC. This gives the protein CASSQEELHGYTF.

The J gene is TRBJ2-2, the V gene TRBV29-1; D unclear. This CDR3 comprises 12 residues. Trimming took off 6 bases at V and 7 bases at J, with 12 bases between the two ends. CDR1 is SQVTM and CDR2 is ANQGSEA in the germline V gene. The CDR3 bases are TGCAGCGTGAGCCCTCGGGTCGGGGAGCTGTTTTTT. Protein: CSVSPRVGELFF.

The chain employs TRBV6-4 and TRBJ1-5; 7 bases line up with TRBD1. Germline assignment: CDR1 MRHNA and CDR2 SNTAGT. This CDR3 region has 15 residues. V shed 4 bases, J shed 6 bases, and the junction held 9 bases outside the gene matches. The CDR3 is CASSGQTGHSQPQHF. The CDR3 bases are TGTGCCAGCAGTGGGCAGACAGGGCATAGTCAGCCCCAGCATTTT.

This rearrangement joins TRBV5-1 to TRBJ1-2, with D tentatively TRBD1 (6 bases). Germline values: CDR1 SGHRS, CDR2 YFSETQ. Trimming removed 8 bases from V and 0 bases from J, with 14 bases in between. CDR3 length: 14 amino acids. CDR3 region: CASSPGATNYGYTF. The CDR3 bases are TGCGCCAGTAGTCCGGGGGCGACTAACTATGGCTACACCTTC.

The chain links TRBV5-1 to TRBJ2-3, with a tentative D call TRBD2 (5 bases). CDR1 is SGHRS, CDR2 YFSETQ, per germline. The CDR3 is 15 amino acids. V was pared by 3 bases and J by 3 bases, with 14 bases between. CDR3 DNA sequence: TGCGCCAGCAGCTCCGGGTCCCGGGGAACAGATACGCAGTATTTT. Translation gives CASSSGSRGTDTQYF.

The chain is built from TRBV28 and TRBJ1-2; D possibly corresponds to TRBD1 (6 bases). The CDR3 contains 14 residues. Germline V lookup: CDR1 MDHEN, CDR2 SYDVKM. V dropped 6 bases and J dropped 6 bases, with 17 bases sitting between them. The CDR3: CASRSNPDRHGYTF. The CDR3 DNA reads TGTGCCAGCAGGTCCAACCCCGACAGGCATGGCTACACCTTC.

Regarding this clone: It differs at one base from a far larger clone, so likely a read error. The sample carries other DNA sequences with the same CDR3. The chain carries TRBV30 and TRBJ2-2; the D gene is possibly TRBD2 (6 bases). The CDR3 spans 11 residues. Germline values: CDR1 GTSNPN, CDR2 SVGIG (reference sequence). Written as DNA, the CDR3 is TGTGCCTGGAGTGTAGGCGGGGAGCTGTTCTTT. It is translated as CAWSVGGELFF. Full variable domain (remainder filled in from reference TRBV30 and TRBJ2-2): SQTIHQWPATLVQPVGSPLSLECTVEGTSNPNLYWYRQAAGRGLQLLFYSVGIGQISSEVPQNLSASRPQDRQFILSSKKLLLSDSGFYLCAWSVGGELFFGEGSRLTVL.

To note about this clone: Sequence at one end of the junction differs from germline and may be a read error. The chain combines TRBV10-3 with TRBJ2-1, with TRBD2 matching over 9 bases. Per the germline V gene, CDR1 is ENHRY and CDR2 is SYGVKD. This CDR3 is 15 amino acids long. The CDR3 region is CASSDDAGGQDEQFF. CDR3 bases: TGTGCCAGCAGTGACGACGCGGGAGGGCAGGATGAGCAGTTCTTC.

This clone was counted many times. The chain links TRBV7-9 to TRBJ2-2; 11 bases line up with TRBD2. The CDR3 is made up of 17 amino acids. Germline V lookup: CDR1 SEHNR, CDR2 FQNEAQ (reference sequence). Trimming at V came to 4 bases and at J to 0 bases, leaving 4 bases not matched to a gene. CDR3 in DNA: TGTGCCAGCAGCTCCGGACTAGCGGGCACGAACACCGGGGAGCTGTTTTTT. This translates into CASSSGLAGTNTGELFF.